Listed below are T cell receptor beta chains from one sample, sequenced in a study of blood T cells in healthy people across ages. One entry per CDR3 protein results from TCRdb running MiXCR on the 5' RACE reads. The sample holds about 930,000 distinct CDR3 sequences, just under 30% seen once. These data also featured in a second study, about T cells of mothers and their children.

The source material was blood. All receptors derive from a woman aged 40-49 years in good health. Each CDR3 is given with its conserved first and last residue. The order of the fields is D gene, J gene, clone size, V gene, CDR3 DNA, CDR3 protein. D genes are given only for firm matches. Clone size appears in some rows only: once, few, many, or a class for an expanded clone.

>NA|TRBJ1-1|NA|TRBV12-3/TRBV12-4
TGTGGCAGCAGCACCTGGGTGAACACTGAAGCTTTCTTT
CGSSTWVNTEAFF
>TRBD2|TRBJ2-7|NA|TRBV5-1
TGCGCCAGCAGCTTGGGGCCGGGAGGACTTTCCTACGAGCAGTACTTC
CASSLGPGGLSYEQYF
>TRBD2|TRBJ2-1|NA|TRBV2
TGTGCCAGCAGAAGGTCGAGCGGGGGGACCTACAATGAGCAGTTCTTC
CASRRSSGGTYNEQFF
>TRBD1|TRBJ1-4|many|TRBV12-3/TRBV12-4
TGTGCCAGCAGCGCGCCGGGACAGGGGGCTGGAGGGAATGAAAAACTGTTTTTT
CASSAPGQGAGGNEKLFF
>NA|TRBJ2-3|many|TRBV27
TGTGCCAGCAGTTTGGGACCACGGCAGTATTTT
CASSLGPRQYF
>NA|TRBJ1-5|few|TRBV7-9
TGTGCCAGCAGCCCCACCCGATCCGGCCTCGAGCCCCAGCATTTT
CASSPTRSGLEPQHF
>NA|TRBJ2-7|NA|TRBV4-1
TGCGCCAGCAGCCAAGATAGGGCCTACTACGAGCAGTACTTC
CASSQDRAYYEQYF
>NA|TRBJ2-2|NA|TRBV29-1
TGCAGCGTTTATAGTGGACATACCGGGGAGCTGTTTTTT
CSVYSGHTGELFF
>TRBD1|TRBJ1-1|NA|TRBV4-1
TGCGCCAGCAGCCAAGGGAATTTTTTTTTAAACAGTGGGACAGGGGCCGGAACTGAAGCTTTCTTT
CASSQGNFFLNSGTGAGTEAFF
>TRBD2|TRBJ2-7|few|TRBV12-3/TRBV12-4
TGTGCCAGCAGTCTAACCGGGACTACCATCTACGAGCAGTACTTC
CASSLTGTTIYEQYF
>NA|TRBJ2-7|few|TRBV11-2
TGTGCCAGCAGCTTAGTTCATCCGGCGTTCGATTCCTACGAGCAGTACTTC
CASSLVHPAFDSYEQYF
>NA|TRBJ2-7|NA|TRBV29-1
TGCAGCCTTGCTTTACAGGGAGGCTACGAGCAGTACTTC
CSLALQGGYEQYF
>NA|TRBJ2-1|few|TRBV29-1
TGCAGCGTCCCAACAGGACTCTCCTACAATGAGCAGTTCTTC
CSVPTGLSYNEQFF
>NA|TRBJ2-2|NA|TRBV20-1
TGCAGTGCTGATGACGGGGCCATTAACACCGGGGAGCTGTTTTTT
CSADDGAINTGELFF
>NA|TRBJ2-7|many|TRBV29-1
TGCAGCGTTGTAACCCCCCCGGGACACTCCTACGAGCAGTACTTC
CSVVTPPGHSYEQYF
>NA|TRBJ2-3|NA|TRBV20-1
TGCAGTGCTAGCGCAGGGGAAAATACGCAGTATTTT
CSASAGENTQYF
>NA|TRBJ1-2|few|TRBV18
TGTGCCAGCTCACCAGGGCAGTCCCGCCGTGGCTACACCTTC
CASSPGQSRRGYTF
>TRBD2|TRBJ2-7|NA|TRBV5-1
TGCGCCAGCGGAGCCTCTAGCGGGGCCTACGAGCAGTACTTC
CASGASSGAYEQYF
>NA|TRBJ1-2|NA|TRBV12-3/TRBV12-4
TGTGCCAGCAGTTTTTTAGGTTCCCCCACCTTC
CASSFLGSPTF
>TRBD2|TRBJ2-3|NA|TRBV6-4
TGTGCCAGCAGTGAAGGCGGGGGGGCCGGAACAGATAGGCAGTATTTT
CASSEGGGAGTDRQYF
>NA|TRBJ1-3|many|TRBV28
TGTGCCAGCAGTTCCATCACCACTCTTTACTCTGGAAACACCATATATTTT
CASSSITTLYSGNTIYF
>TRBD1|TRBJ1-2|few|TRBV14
TGTGCCAGCAGCCAGCCGGGACAGGACTATGGCTACACCTTC
CASSQPGQDYGYTF
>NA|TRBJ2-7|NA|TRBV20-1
TGCAGTGCGAGCACCGGCTCCTGCGAGCAGTACTTC
CSASTGSCEQYF
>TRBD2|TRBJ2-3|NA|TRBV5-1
TGCGCCAGCAGCCCAAGCGGGGGGGTTAATACGCAGTATTTT
CASSPSGGVNTQYF
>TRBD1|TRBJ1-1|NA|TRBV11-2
TGTGCCAGCAGCTCTGCGGGGACAGGGACGAACACTGAAGCTTTCTTT
CASSSAGTGTNTEAFF
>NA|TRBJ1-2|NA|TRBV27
TGTGCCAGTGGGAACAGGGAGAGCTATGGCTACACCTTC
CASGNRESYGYTF
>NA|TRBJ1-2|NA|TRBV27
TGTGCCAGCAGTTCGGTGGGCGCCGGGAGCTACACCTTC
CASSSVGAGSYTF
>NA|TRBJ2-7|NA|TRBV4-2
TGTGCCAGCAGCCAAGGTCCGGCAGGTGCAAGCCCCTACGAGCAGTACTTC
CASSQGPAGASPYEQYF
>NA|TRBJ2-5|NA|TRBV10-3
TGTGCCGCCCGGACCCCCGGAAATAGGAACACCCAGTACTTC
CAARTPGNRNTQYF
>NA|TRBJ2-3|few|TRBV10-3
TGTGCCATCAGTGAGCCGGGACTCTACACAGATACGCAGTATTTT
CAISEPGLYTDTQYF
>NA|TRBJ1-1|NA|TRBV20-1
TGCAGTGCGATACTCATGGGCAGAGGGGCGAACACTGAAGCTTTCTTT
CSAILMGRGANTEAFF
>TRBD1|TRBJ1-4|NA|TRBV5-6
TGTGCCAGCAGCTTGCGGGAGGGGGCGGATGAAAAACTGTTTTTT
CASSLREGADEKLFF
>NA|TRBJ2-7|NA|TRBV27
TGTGCCAGCAGTTTATCGTTTGGGGGGTCCGAGCAGTACTTC
CASSLSFGGSEQYF
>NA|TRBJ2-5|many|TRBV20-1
TGCAGTGCTAGTTGGGAGACCCAGTACTTC
CSASWETQYF
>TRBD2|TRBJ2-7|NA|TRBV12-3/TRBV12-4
TGTGCCAGCATCCCCGTAGGAGCGGGGGTATACGAGCAGTACTTC
CASIPVGAGVYEQYF
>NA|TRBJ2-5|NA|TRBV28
NA
CASSWGQGARETRYF
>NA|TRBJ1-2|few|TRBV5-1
TGCGCCAGCAGCTTGCTGAAGGGAAATCGCTATGGCTACACCTTC
CASSLLKGNRYGYTF
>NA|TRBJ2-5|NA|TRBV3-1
TGTGCCAGCAGCCAAGATCGGCGGTTAGCCGAGACCCAGTACTTC
CASSQDRRLAETQYF
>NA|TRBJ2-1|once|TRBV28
TGTGCCAGCAGTACTTTGGGCAGGGGGGCCTACAATGAGCAGTTCTTC
CASSTLGRGAYNEQFF
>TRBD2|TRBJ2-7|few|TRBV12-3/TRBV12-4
TGTGCCAGCAGTTATAGCGGGGGACTTTACGAGCAGTACTTC
CASSYSGGLYEQYF
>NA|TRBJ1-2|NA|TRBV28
TGTGCCAGCATCGACTCGAGGGGTCGGGGCAACGGCTACACCTTC
CASIDSRGRGNGYTF
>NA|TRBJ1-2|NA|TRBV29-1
TGCAGCGTTGAAGCCCCTTTAGGGGCAGGGGAAGGTGTGGGCTACACCTTC
CSVEAPLGAGEGVGYTF
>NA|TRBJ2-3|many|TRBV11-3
TGTGCCAGCAGCTTAACGACGGGAGATACGCAGTATTTT
CASSLTTGDTQYF
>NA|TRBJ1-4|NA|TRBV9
TGTGCCAGCAGCCCCCGTCGGACGGCAACTAATGAAAAACGGTTTTTT
CASSPRRTATNEKRFF